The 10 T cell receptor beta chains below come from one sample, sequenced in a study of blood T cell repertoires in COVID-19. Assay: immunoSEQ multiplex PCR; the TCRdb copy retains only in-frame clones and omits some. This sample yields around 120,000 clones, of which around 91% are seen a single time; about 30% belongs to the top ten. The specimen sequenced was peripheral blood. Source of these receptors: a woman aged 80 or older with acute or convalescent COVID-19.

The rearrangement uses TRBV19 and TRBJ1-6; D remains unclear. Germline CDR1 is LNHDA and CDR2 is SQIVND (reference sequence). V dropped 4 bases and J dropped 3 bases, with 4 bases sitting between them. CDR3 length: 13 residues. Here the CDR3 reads CASSTRYNSPLHF. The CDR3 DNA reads TGTGCCAGTAGTACCCGCTATAATTCACCCCTCCACTTT.

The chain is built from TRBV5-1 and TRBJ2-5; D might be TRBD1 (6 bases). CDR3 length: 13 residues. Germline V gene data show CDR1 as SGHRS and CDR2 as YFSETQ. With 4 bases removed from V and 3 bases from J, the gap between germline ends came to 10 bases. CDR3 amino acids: CASSGQSKETQYF. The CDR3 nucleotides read TGCGCCAGCAGCGGACAGAGTAAAGAGACCCAGTACTTC.

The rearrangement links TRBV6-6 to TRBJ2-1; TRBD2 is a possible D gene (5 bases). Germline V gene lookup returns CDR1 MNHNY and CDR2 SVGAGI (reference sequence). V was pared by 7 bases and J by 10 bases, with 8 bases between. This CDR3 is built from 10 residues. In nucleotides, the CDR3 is TGTGCCAGCATGTCGGGGGAGCAGTTCTTC. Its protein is CASMSGEQFF.

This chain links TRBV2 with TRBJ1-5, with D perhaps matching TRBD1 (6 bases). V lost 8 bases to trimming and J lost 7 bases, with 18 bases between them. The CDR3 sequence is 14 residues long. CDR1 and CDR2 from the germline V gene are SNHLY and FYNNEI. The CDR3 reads CASRLQGGSQPQHF. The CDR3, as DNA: TGTGCCAGCCGCTTACAGGGTGGTAGCCAGCCCCAGCATTTT.

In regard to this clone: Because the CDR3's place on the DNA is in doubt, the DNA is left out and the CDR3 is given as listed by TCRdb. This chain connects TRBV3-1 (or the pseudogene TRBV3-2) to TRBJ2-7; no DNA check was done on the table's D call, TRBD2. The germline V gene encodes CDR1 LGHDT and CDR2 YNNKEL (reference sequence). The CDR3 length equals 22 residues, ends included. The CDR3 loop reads CASSQDGGREQYFGPLVYEQYF.

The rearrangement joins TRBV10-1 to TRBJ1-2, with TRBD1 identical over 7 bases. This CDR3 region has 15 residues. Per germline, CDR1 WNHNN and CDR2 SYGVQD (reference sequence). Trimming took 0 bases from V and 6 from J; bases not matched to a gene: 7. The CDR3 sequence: CASSESGGGADGYTF. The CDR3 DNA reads TGCGCCAGCAGTGAGTCAGGAGGGGGCGCGGATGGCTACACCTTC.

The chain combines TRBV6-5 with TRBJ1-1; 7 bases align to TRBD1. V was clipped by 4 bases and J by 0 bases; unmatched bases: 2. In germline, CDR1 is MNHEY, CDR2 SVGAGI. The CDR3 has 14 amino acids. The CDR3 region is CASSSRGLNTEAFF. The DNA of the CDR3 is TGTGCCAGCAGTTCCAGGGGGTTGAACACTGAAGCTTTCTTT.

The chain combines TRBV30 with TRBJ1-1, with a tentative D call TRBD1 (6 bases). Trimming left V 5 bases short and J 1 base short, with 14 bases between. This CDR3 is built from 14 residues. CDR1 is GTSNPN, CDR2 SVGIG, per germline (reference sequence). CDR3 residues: CAWERQAKNTEAFF. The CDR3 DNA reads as TGTGCCTGGGAAAGACAGGCTAAGAACACTGAAGCTTTCTTT.

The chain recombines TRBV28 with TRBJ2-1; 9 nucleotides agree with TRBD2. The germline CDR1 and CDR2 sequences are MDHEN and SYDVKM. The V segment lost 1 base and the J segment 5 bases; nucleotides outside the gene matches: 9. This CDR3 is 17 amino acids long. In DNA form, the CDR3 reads TGTGCCAGCAGTTTATCGTGGGCTAGCGGGGCGCACAATGAGCAGTTCTTC. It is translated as CASSLSWASGAHNEQFF.

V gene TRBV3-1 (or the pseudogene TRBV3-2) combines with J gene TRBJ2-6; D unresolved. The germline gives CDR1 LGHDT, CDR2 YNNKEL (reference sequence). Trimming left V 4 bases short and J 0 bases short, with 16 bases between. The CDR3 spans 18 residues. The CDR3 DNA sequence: TGTGCCAGCAGCCGTTTAGGCGGTAGTGTCTCTGGGGCCAACGTCCTGACTTTC. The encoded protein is CASSRLGGSVSGANVLTF.